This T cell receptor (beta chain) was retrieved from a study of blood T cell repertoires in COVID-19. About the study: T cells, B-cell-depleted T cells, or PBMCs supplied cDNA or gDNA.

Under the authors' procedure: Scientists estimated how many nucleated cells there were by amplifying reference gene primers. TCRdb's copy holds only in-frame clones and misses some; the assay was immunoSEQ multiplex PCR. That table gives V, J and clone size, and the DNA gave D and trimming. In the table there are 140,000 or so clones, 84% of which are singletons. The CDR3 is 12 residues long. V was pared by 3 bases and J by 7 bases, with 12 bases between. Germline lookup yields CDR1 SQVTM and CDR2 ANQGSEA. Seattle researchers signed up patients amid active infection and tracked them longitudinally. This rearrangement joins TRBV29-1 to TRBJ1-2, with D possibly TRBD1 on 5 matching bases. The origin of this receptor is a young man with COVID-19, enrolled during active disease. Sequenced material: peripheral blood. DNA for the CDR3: TGCAGCGTTGAGGATGGGGCGGCTGGCTACACCTTC. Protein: CSVEDGAAGYTF.